This T cell receptor (beta chain) is from a study of blood T cell repertoires in COVID-19. Study context: Collection of acute and convalescent COVID-19 samples took place in the United States, Italy and Spain.

In the source study's methods: Reference gene primer amplification yielded estimated nucleated cell counts. Libraries were prepared by immunoSEQ multiplex PCR; TCRdb keeps only in-frame clonotypes and omits some of them. That table is the source of V, J and clone size, and D and trimming were worked out from the DNA. The sample yields 75,000 to 90,000 clones, about 82% seen once. This CDR3 comprises 14 residues. V dropped 3 bases and J dropped 4 bases, with 10 bases sitting between them. From germline, CDR1 is SGDLS and CDR2 YYNGEE. The chain recombines TRBV9 with TRBJ2-2; D is possibly TRBD1 (5 bases). The sequenced sample was peripheral blood. This receptor was obtained from a man aged 50 to 60 with active COVID-19. CDR3 loop: CASSGQRGTGELFF. The CDR3 DNA reads as TGTGCCAGCAGCGGACAGAGAGGCACCGGGGAGCTGTTTTTT.